The 3 T cell receptor beta chains below all came from one sample that was sequenced in a study of T cell repertoires in cytomegalovirus infection. TCRdb recomputed calls from the reads with MiXCR, one row per CDR3 protein. The table has roughly 500,000 distinct CDR3 sequences, about 10% seen once. Specimen: PBMCs. These receptors were taken from a human donor in good health (CMV status not recorded). Some clones in this sample may be carry-over from other donors' samples.

This clonotype was recorded a few times. V gene TRBV5-1 combines with J gene TRBJ2-1; 8 bases are a match to TRBD2. CDR1 SGHRS and CDR2 YFSETQ come from the germline V gene. Trimming removed 0 bases from V and 8 bases from J; junction bases left unmatched: 10. This CDR3 region has 16 residues. The CDR3 loop reads CASSLDGTRYSYEQFF. CDR3 bases: TGCGCCAGCAGCTTGGATGGGACTAGGTATAGCTATGAGCAGTTCTTC.

The chain links TRBV5-1 to TRBJ1-2; no clear D gene. The germline V and J ends were trimmed by 4 bases and 4 bases, with 14 bases remaining between them. Germline CDR1 is SGHRS and CDR2 is YFSETQ. This CDR3 has 14 amino acids. The CDR3 sequence is CASSPLRVAYGYTF. The CDR3 DNA reads as TGCGCCAGCAGCCCGCTTCGTGTTGCCTATGGCTACACCTTC.

Many counts were recorded for this clonotype. The chain combines TRBV4-1 with TRBJ1-1; D is uncertain. Germline loops: CDR1 MGHRA, CDR2 YSYEKL. Trimming stripped 0 bases from V and 3 bases from J, with 11 bases between. The CDR3 length is 15 residues. The CDR3 region has the DNA TGCGCCAGCAGCCAAGAGCCAGGTGGGGACACTGAAGCTTTCTTT. It translates to CASSQEPGGDTEAFF.